The 10 T cell receptor beta chains reported below all come from one sample, sequenced in a study of blood T cell repertoires in COVID-19. Assay: immunoSEQ multiplex PCR; the TCRdb copy retains only in-frame clones and omits some. The repertoire holds 350,000 to 450,000 clones, with 75% to 90% as singletons. Specimen: PBMCs or T cells enriched from blood (not recorded which). The origin of the receptors is a woman aged 50 to 65 who had recovered from COVID-19.

CDR3 nucleotides: TGCGCCAGCAGCTTGAACGGACAGGGCGGAATGGGGGTGACGAATGAGCAGTTCTTC. As protein: CASSLNGQGGMGVTNEQFF. The chain couples TRBV5-1 to TRBJ2-1; 8 bases map to TRBD1. The germline CDR1 and CDR2 sequences are SGHRS and YFSETQ. The CDR3 is 19 residues long. Trimming took 1 base from V and 7 from J; bases not matched to a gene: 19.

This sequence joins TRBV6-5 and TRBJ1-6, with 8 bases identical to TRBD1. The CDR3 is made up of 13 amino acids. Trimming at V came to 0 bases and at J to 14 bases, leaving 3 bases not matched to a gene. Germline loops: CDR1 MNHEY, CDR2 SVGAGI. CDR3 DNA: TGTGCCAGCAGTTACTCGATGGGACAGGCCCTCCACTTT. Protein: CASSYSMGQALHF.

The J gene is TRBJ2-5, the V gene TRBV7-9; 9 nucleotides agree with TRBD2. The junction had 7 bases not matched to a gene; V was cut back by 8 bases and J by 0 bases. The germline V gene has CDR1 SEHNR and CDR2 FQNEAQ (reference sequence). The CDR3 sequence is 15 residues long. The CDR3 region has the DNA TGTGCCAGCGGATGGACTAGCGCGTACCAAGAGACCCAGTACTTC. It encodes CASGWTSAYQETQYF.

This chain links TRBV3-1 (or the pseudogene TRBV3-2) with TRBJ2-5; TRBD2 matches at 12 bases. CDR1 is LGHDT, CDR2 YNNKEL, per germline (reference sequence). The CDR3 is 16 amino acids. V lost 0 bases, J lost 5 bases, and 4 bases stayed unmatched. CDR3 coding DNA: TGTGCCAGCAGCCAAGACAAGCTAGCGGGGGGGGAGACCCAGTACTTC. Protein: CASSQDKLAGGETQYF.

The genes are TRBV30 and TRBJ2-3; 14 bases are shared with TRBD2. The CDR3 consists of 15 residues. Germline CDR1 and CDR2: GTSNPN and SVGIG (reference sequence). J lost 5 bases, V lost 3 bases, and 4 bases had no gene match. As DNA, the CDR3 is TGTGCCTGGAGGGGACTAGCGGGGGTCTTAGATACGCAGTATTTT. It yields the protein CAWRGLAGVLDTQYF.

This chain links TRBV10-3 with TRBJ1-1, with TRBD1 matching 9 bases. The CDR3 length is 15 residues. Germline V CDR1 and CDR2: ENHRY, SYGVKD. The V segment lost 3 bases and the J segment 11 bases; nucleotides outside the gene matches: 13. As DNA, the CDR3 is TGTGCCATCAGTGATTACGCGTCGCGAGGACAGGGGGCTTTCTTT. Residues: CAISDYASRGQGAFF.

The rearrangement links TRBV18 to TRBJ1-2; tentative D call: TRBD1 (5 bases). The CDR3 has 13 residues. Germline assignment: CDR1 KGHSH and CDR2 LQKENI. Trimming pared 4 bases from V and 2 bases from J, leaving 8 bases between. In DNA, the CDR3 is TGTGCCAGCTCACAGGACAAGAACTATGGCTACACCTTC. Protein product: CASSQDKNYGYTF.

This chain links TRBV27 with TRBJ2-5, with 7 bases lining up with TRBD1. The V segment lost 0 bases and the J segment 2 bases; nucleotides outside the gene matches: 3. From germline, CDR1 is MNHEY and CDR2 SMNVEV (reference sequence). There are 15 residues in the CDR3. CDR3 in amino acids: CASSLSRQGQETQYF. The CDR3 coding sequence is TGTGCCAGCAGTTTATCGAGACAGGGTCAAGAGACCCAGTACTTC.

The genes are TRBV4-3 and TRBJ2-2; tentatively, D is TRBD1 (5 bases). V lost 1 base and J 2 bases, leaving 11 bases between the germline ends. Germline V gene data show CDR1 as LGHNA and CDR2 as YSLEER. The CDR3 covers 16 residues. The CDR3 sequence is CASSQGTGHNTGELFF. The CDR3 coding sequence is TGCGCCAGCAGCCAAGGAACAGGACATAACACCGGGGAGCTGTTTTTT.

The chain couples TRBV19 to TRBJ1-4, with 7 bases aligning to TRBD1. V shed 6 bases, J shed 0 bases, and the junction held 1 base outside the gene matches. CDR1 is LNHDA, CDR2 SQIVND, per germline (reference sequence). The CDR3 covers 14 residues. Written as DNA, the CDR3 is TGTGCCAGTAGAACAGGGGCAACTAATGAAAAACTGTTTTTT. It is translated as CASRTGATNEKLFF.